This is a list of T cell receptor beta chains from one sample in a study of CD8 T cells in Susac syndrome. TCRdb re-derived calls from the immunoSEQ multiplex PCR reads in MiXCR, one entry per CDR3 protein. The table includes about 430,000 distinct CDR3 sequences, around 85% detected once. The sequencing sample was made of CD8+ T cells from PBMCs. The source is a human donor with multiple sclerosis. The CDR3 runs from the conserved cysteine through the conserved F or W. Each record gives: J gene, D gene, clone size, V gene, CDR3 protein, CDR3 DNA. D genes are given only for firm matches. Only some rows state a clone size, as once, few, many or a class for expanded clones.

TRBJ1-5	TRBD1	-	TRBV4-1	CASSRQGQADQPQHF	TGCGCCAGCAGCCGACAAGGACAGGCAGATCAGCCCCAGCATTTT
TRBJ1-2	-	-	TRBV4-1	CASSQGPLNADGYTF	TGCGCCAGCAGCCAGGGCCCTCTCAACGCGGATGGCTACACCTTC
TRBJ2-1	TRBD1	-	TRBV12-3/TRBV12-4	CASSAPGGNEQFF	TGTGCCAGCAGCGCCCCAGGGGGCAATGAGCAGTTCTTC
TRBJ2-3	-	-	TRBV11-2	CASSTPRGSTDTQYF	TGTGCCAGCAGTACCCCCCGCGGAAGCACAGATACGCAGTATTTT
TRBJ2-7	TRBD2	-	TRBV27	CASSSGLAADWAYF	TGTGCCAGCAGTTCCGGACTAGCGGCGGATTGGGCGTACTTC
TRBJ2-1	TRBD2	-	TRBV6-1	CAGSKRGRTLFGDEQFF	TGTGCCGGCAGTAAGCGGGGCCGTACCTTATTTGGCGATGAGCAGTTCTTC
TRBJ2-3	TRBD2	-	TRBV20-1	CSARRSSGSTDTQYF	TGCAGTGCTAGAAGGTCTAGCGGTAGCACAGATACGCAGTATTTT
TRBJ2-5	-	-	TRBV2	CASLGQSLQETQYF	TGTGCCAGCTTGGGGCAGAGTTTACAAGAGACCCAGTACTTC
TRBJ1-1	-	-	TRBV12-3/TRBV12-4	CASSLGGGIEAFF	TGTGCCAGCAGTTTAGGGGGGGGAATTGAAGCTTTCTTT
TRBJ2-7	-	-	TRBV20-1	CSARYTKPYEQYF	TGCAGTGCTAGATACACGAAGCCGTACGAGCAGTACTTC
TRBJ1-6	-	-	TRBV9	CASSGTPYNSPLHF	TGTGCCAGCAGCGGGACACCGTATAATTCACCCCTCCACTTT
TRBJ2-1	TRBD1	-	TRBV27	CASSSQGAPYNEQFF	TGTGCCAGCAGTTCACAGGGGGCCCCCTACAATGAGCAGTTCTTC
TRBJ2-7	-	-	TRBV27	CASSLSASWSSYEQYF	TGTGCCAGCAGTTTATCAGCCAGTTGGAGCTCCTACGAGCAGTACTTC
TRBJ1-1	-	-	TRBV2	CASLGGGKWEAFF	TGTGCCAGCCTTGGGGGGGGAAAATGGGAAGCTTTCTTT
TRBJ1-2	-	-	TRBV6-4	CASSDGAGAPNYGYTF	TGTGCCAGCAGTGACGGGGCAGGGGCCCCTAACTATGGCTACACCTTC
TRBJ2-1	-	-	TRBV28	CASSLGLGSRYNEQFF	TGTGCCAGCAGTTTAGGATTAGGTTCTAGGTACAATGAGCAGTTCTTC
TRBJ2-5	-	once	TRBV27	CASSPSVRLAQETQYF	TGTGCCAGCAGTCCCAGCGTTAGGTTGGCCCAAGAGACCCAGTACTTC
TRBJ1-1	-	few	TRBV10-3	CAISEPGGVEAFF	TGTGCCATCAGTGAGCCCGGGGGGGTTGAAGCTTTCTTT
TRBJ2-5	-	few	TRBV11-2	CASSLQETQYF	TGTGCCAGCAGTCTACAAGAGACCCAGTACTTC
TRBJ1-1	-	-	TRBV20-1	CSARPGDTEAFF	TGCAGTGCTAGACCTGGGGACACTGAAGCTTTCTTT
TRBJ2-7	-	-	TRBV28	CASSLHLEQVFYEQYF	TGTGCCAGCAGTTTACATTTGGAACAGGTGTTCTACGAGCAGTACTTC
TRBJ1-2	TRBD1	-	TRBV5-1	CASSFRGGYDYGYTF	TGCGCCAGCAGCTTCAGGGGGGGTTACGACTATGGCTACACCTTC
TRBJ2-3	TRBD2	once	TRBV20-1	CSARDLGTSGGLDDTQYF	TGCAGTGCTAGAGATCTTGGGACTAGCGGGGGGCTGGACGATACGCAGTATTTT
TRBJ2-7	TRBD2	-	TRBV3-1	CASSASTSGSPHEQYF	TGTGCCAGCAGCGCCAGTACTAGCGGGAGCCCCCACGAGCAGTACTTC
TRBJ1-1	TRBD1	-	TRBV12-3/TRBV12-4	CASSFPLDRGLTEAFF	TGTGCCAGCAGTTTTCCCCTAGACAGGGGGCTCACTGAAGCTTTCTTT
TRBJ1-1	-	-	TRBV25-1	CASSEQGSEAFF	TGTGCCAGCAGTGAACAGGGTTCTGAAGCTTTCTTT
TRBJ2-3	-	-	TRBV27	CASSHRVDTDTQYF	TGTGCCAGCAGTCACAGGGTAGACACAGATACGCAGTATTTT
TRBJ1-1	-	-	TRBV7-9	CASSLISFGRDAEAFF	TGTGCCAGCAGCTTAATATCCTTCGGCAGGGACGCTGAAGCTTTCTTT
TRBJ2-1	-	-	TRBV12-3/TRBV12-4	CASSFFADEQFF	TGTGCCAGCAGTTTCTTTGCTGATGAGCAGTTCTTC
TRBJ2-1	-	-	TRBV6-1	CASSPEPFGTGYNEQFF	TGTGCCAGCAGTCCAGAACCTTTCGGGACGGGATACAATGAGCAGTTCTTC
TRBJ2-1	-	-	TRBV20-1	CSARDWGPSAGNEQFF	TGCAGTGCTAGAGACTGGGGGCCTTCCGCGGGCAATGAGCAGTTCTTC
TRBJ1-2	-	-	TRBV19	CASSDLVNSAVLFYGYTF	TGTGCCAGTAGTGACCTCGTCAATAGCGCTGTTTTGTTCTATGGCTACACCTTC
TRBJ2-1	-	-	TRBV11-2	CASRDPTGLGNEQFF	TGTGCCAGCAGGGATCCAACAGGGCTTGGCAATGAGCAGTTCTTC
TRBJ2-7	TRBD2	-	TRBV10-2	CASTKVGAGGYEQYF	TGCGCCAGCACCAAAGTTGGGGCGGGAGGATACGAGCAGTACTTC
TRBJ2-7	-	-	TRBV4-1	CASSQDRYEQYF	TGTGCCAGCAGCCAGGACCGATACGAGCAGTACTTC
TRBJ1-5	-	-	TRBV19	CASIDGPNQPQHF	TGTGCCAGCATAGACGGGCCCAATCAGCCCCAGCATTTT
TRBJ1-2	TRBD1	-	TRBV3-1	CASSPPFEGAEGYTF	TGTGCCAGCAGCCCACCTTTCGAGGGGGCGGAAGGCTACACCTTC
TRBJ1-1	-	-	TRBV4-1	CASTKQGMNTEAFF	TGCGCCAGCACTAAACAGGGCATGAACACTGAAGCTTTCTTT
TRBJ2-7	TRBD1	-	TRBV27	CASSWTGVSEQYF	TGTGCCAGCAGTTGGACAGGGGTCTCCGAGCAGTACTTC
TRBJ2-3	TRBD2	-	TRBV2	CASRPGLYTTDTQYF	TGTGCCAGCAGGCCGGGACTATACACCACAGATACGCAGTATTTT
TRBJ2-2	-	-	TRBV30	CAWNDAGHGTGELFF	TGTGCCTGGAATGACGCGGGGCACGGCACCGGGGAGCTGTTTTTT
TRBJ2-2	-	-	TRBV7-9	CASSARDQNTGELFF	TGTGCCAGCAGCGCACGGGACCAGAACACCGGGGAGCTGTTTTTT
TRBJ1-3	TRBD1	-	TRBV6-1	CASSLTGFGSTIYF	TGTGCCAGCAGCTTGACAGGGTTCGGAAGCACCATATATTTT
TRBJ2-3	-	-	TRBV27	CASSLDQGRADTQYF	TGTGCCAGCAGCCTAGATCAGGGTCGGGCAGATACGCAGTATTTT
TRBJ1-6	TRBD1	-	TRBV30	CAWDRGSGISPLHF	TGTGCCTGGGACAGGGGTAGCGGTATTTCACCCCTCCACTTT
TRBJ1-6	TRBD1	-	TRBV4-1	CASSQEQGYNSPLHF	TGCGCCAGCAGCCAAGAACAGGGGTATAATTCACCCCTCCACTTT
TRBJ2-1	TRBD2	once	TRBV6-5	CASSCGLAGSYNEQFF	TGTGCCAGCAGTTGCGGACTAGCGGGATCCTACAATGAGCAGTTCTTC
TRBJ2-2	TRBD2	few	TRBV6-1	CASSGEGDTGELFF	TGTGCCAGCAGTGGGGAGGGTGACACCGGGGAGCTGTTTTTT
TRBJ2-3	-	-	TRBV9	CASSVASGGIADTQYF	TGTGCCAGCAGCGTAGCTTCCGGCGGGATCGCAGATACGCAGTATTTT
TRBJ2-3	-	-	TRBV27	CASQAGFTDTQYF	TGTGCCAGCCAGGCGGGTTTCACAGATACGCAGTATTTT